This T cell receptor beta chain was observed in a study of vaccination effects on CD4 cells after COVID-19. The wider study: Two-dose BNT162b2 or mRNA-1273 vaccination was given to participants.

ViraFEST expansion of antigen-specific CD4+ T cells with viral peptide pools preceded sequencing. After less than twelve days in culture, the CD4+ T cells were isolated. Among the vaccine recipients, none had a prior SARS-CoV-2 infection, and nucleocapsid antibodies were negative. IL-2 medium was substituted for half the medium on days 3 and 7. With respect to this clone: No antigen is known for it.

The repertoire was sequenced with immunoSEQ multiplex PCR; TCRdb's copy has only in-frame clones and lacks some. The table has nearly 35,000 clones, around three quarters seen once; the top ten hold around 30%. The sequence was collected from a human donor who received a COVID-19 vaccine. This sample comprised CD4+ T cells from PBMCs cultured with HCoV-OC43 spike peptides, obtained before COVID-19 vaccination. Subset denoted: HCoV-OC43 spike overlapping peptide pool stimulation.

This chain's CDR3 is CASRRQGALPTEAFF. The CDR3 DNA reads as TGTGCCAGCAGGCGACAGGGGGCCCTGCCAACTGAAGCTTTCTTT. V gene TRBV6-5 combines with J gene TRBJ1-1; 10 bases are a match to TRBD1. Trimming cost V 6 bases and J 5 bases; bases outside gene matches: 9. Germline loops: CDR1 MNHEY, CDR2 SVGAGI. This CDR3 contains 15 residues.